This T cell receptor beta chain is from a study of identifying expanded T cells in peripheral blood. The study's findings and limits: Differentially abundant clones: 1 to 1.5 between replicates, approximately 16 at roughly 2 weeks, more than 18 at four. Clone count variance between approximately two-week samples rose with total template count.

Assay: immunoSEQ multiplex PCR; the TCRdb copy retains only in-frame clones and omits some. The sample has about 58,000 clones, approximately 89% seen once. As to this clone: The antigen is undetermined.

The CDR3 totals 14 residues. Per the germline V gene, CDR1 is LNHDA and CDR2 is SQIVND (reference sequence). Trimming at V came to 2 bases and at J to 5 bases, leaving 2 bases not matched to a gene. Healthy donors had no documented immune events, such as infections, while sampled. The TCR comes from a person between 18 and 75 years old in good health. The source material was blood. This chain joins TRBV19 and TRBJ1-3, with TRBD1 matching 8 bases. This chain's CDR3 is CASSITGGRNTIYF. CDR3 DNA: TGTGCCAGTAGTATAACAGGGGGAAGAAACACCATATATTTT.